These T cell receptor beta chains were read from a single sample in a study of monozygotic twins with inflammatory bowel disease. TCRdb derives one entry per CDR3 protein from the 5' RACE reads, leaving out DNA. The sample table sets out over 200,000 distinct CDR3 sequences. The source material was blood. The source is a human donor with ulcerative colitis or Crohn's disease, or a healthy co-twin of an affected twin (not recorded which). The CDR3 runs from the conserved cysteine through the conserved F or W.

CDR3 | J | V | length
CASSLDKVTGELFF | TRBJ2-2 | TRBV5-1 | 14
CSVAGEFGTDTQYF | TRBJ2-3 | TRBV29-1 | 14
CASSWGGSPGYGYTF | TRBJ1-2 | TRBV5-6 | 15
CASSQTRRETQYF | TRBJ2-5 | TRBV6-1 | 13
CASSFGTSGRNTQYF | TRBJ2-3 | TRBV12-3/TRBV12-4 | 15
CAWATRDHSPLHF | TRBJ1-6 | TRBV30 | 13
CASSRLAEVQETQYF | TRBJ2-5 | TRBV6-2/TRBV6-3 | 15
CASSLVGGNGGANEQFF | TRBJ2-1 | TRBV7-8 | 17
CASSQEIGLAHNEQFF | TRBJ2-1 | TRBV4-2 | 16
CASSFQVSSYNEQFF | TRBJ2-1 | TRBV5-1 | 15
CAWSGGGSISDTQYF | TRBJ2-3 | TRBV30 | 15